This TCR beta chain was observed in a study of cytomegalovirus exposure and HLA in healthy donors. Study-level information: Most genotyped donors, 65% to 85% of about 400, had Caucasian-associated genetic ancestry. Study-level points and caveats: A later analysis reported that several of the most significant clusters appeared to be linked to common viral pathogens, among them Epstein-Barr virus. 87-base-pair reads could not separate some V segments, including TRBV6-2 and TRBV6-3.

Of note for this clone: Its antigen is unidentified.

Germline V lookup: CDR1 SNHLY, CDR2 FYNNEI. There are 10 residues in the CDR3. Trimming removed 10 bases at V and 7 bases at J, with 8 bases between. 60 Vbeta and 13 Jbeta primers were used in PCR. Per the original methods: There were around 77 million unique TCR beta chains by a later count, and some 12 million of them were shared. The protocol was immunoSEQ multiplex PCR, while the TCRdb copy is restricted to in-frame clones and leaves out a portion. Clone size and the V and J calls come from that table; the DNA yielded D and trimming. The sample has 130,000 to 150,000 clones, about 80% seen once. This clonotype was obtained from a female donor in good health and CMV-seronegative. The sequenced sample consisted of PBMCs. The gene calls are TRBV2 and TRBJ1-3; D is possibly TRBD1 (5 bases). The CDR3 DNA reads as TGTGCCACCGGGGGGAACACCATATATTTT. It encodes CATGGNTIYF.